These T cell receptor beta chains were read from a single sample in a study of graft-versus-host responses after intestinal transplantation. Some clones are missing from TCRdb's copy, which holds only in-frame ones; the method was immunoSEQ multiplex PCR. Of about 120,000 clones in the sample, around 96% were seen once. Their cognate antigens are unknown. This material consisted of unstimulated CD8+ T cells sorted from spleen or lymph node cells, taken before intestinal transplant. These receptors were obtained from a human donor who received an intestinal transplant. Both conserved end residues are part of each CDR3. D genes are given only for firm matches. The size entry is marked missing in some rows and otherwise reads once, few, many or a size class.

clone size	V gene	J gene	D gene	CDR3 protein	CDR3 DNA
NA	TRBV27	TRBJ2-1	NA	CASSILNEQFF	TGTGCCAGCAGCATCCTCAATGAGCAGTTCTTC
NA	TRBV6-1	TRBJ2-1	NA	CASRPPGLKRNEQFF	TGTGCCAGCAGACCACCGGGACTGAAAAGGAATGAGCAGTTCTTC
NA	TRBV10-3	TRBJ2-2	TRBD2	CATPRGLAGEGTGELFF	TGTGCCACTCCAAGGGGACTAGCGGGAGAGGGCACCGGGGAGCTGTTTTTT
once	TRBV5-4	TRBJ1-2	NA	CASSFGDYGYTF	TGTGCTAGCAGCTTCGGAGACTATGGCTACACCTTC
NA	TRBV28	TRBJ2-5	NA	CASSLVVAQETQYF	TGTGCCAGCAGTTTAGTGGTGGCTCAAGAGACCCAGTACTTC
once	TRBV4-1	TRBJ2-7	TRBD2	CASSQEGSSGVYEQYF	TGCGCCAGCAGCCAAGAGGGTTCTAGCGGTGTCTACGAGCAGTACTTC
medium-sized	TRBV5-6	TRBJ1-2	NA	CASSSPSRTDIYGYTF	TGTGCCAGCAGCAGCCCATCCAGGACTGACATCTATGGCTACACCTTC
NA	TRBV2	TRBJ1-3	NA	CASSPGASGGNTIYF	TGTGCCAGCAGTCCCGGGGCCTCGGGGGGAAACACCATATATTTT
NA	TRBV5-6	TRBJ2-3	NA	CASNPPRAGADTQYF	TGTGCCAGCAACCCCCCCCGGGCCGGGGCAGATACGCAGTATTTT
NA	TRBV13	TRBJ1-4	NA	CASSLAPLEGGFGKLFF	TGTGCCAGCAGCTTAGCCCCCCTAGAGGGTGGTTTTGGAAAACTGTTTTTT
NA	TRBV6-5	TRBJ2-1	NA	CASSFLGNNEQFF	TGTGCCAGCAGTTTTCTTGGAAACAATGAGCAGTTCTTC
NA	TRBV5-1	TRBJ2-7	TRBD1	CASSTWTGEDAYEQYF	TGCGCCAGCAGCACATGGACAGGGGAGGACGCCTACGAGCAGTACTTC
few	TRBV7-9	TRBJ2-7	TRBD1	CASSSRDRAYEQYF	TGTGCCAGCAGCTCCCGGGACAGGGCCTACGAGCAGTACTTC
NA	TRBV10-2	TRBJ2-7	TRBD2	CASSFSRGGRAPQQYF	TGCGCCAGCAGCTTCTCTAGGGGCGGGAGGGCCCCTCAGCAGTACTTC
NA	TRBV4-1	TRBJ2-7	NA	CASSQASLEDEQYF	TGCGCCAGCAGTCAGGCTTCACTCGAGGACGAGCAGTACTTC
NA	TRBV4-2	TRBJ2-4	TRBD2	CASSLGTSLAKNIQYF	TGTGCCAGCAGCCTAGGGACTAGCCTAGCCAAAAACATTCAGTACTTC
NA	TRBV28	TRBJ2-3	NA	CASSLSFPAHSTGTDTQYF	TGTGCCAGCAGTTTATCTTTCCCGGCCCATTCAACGGGCACAGATACGCAGTATTTT
NA	TRBV9	TRBJ2-1	NA	CASSARDGGYNEQFF	TGTGCCAGCAGCGCCCGGGACGGGGGCTACAATGAGCAGTTCTTC
NA	TRBV28	TRBJ2-1	TRBD2	CASSFLREGPEQFF	TGTGCCAGCAGTTTTTTGCGGGAGGGCCCAGAGCAGTTCTTC
NA	TRBV28	TRBJ2-7	NA	CASSPDSSPRSYEQYF	TGTGCCAGCAGTCCTGACTCCAGCCCCCGCTCCTACGAGCAGTACTTC
NA	TRBV28	TRBJ2-4	TRBD1	CASSLFRGQGKNIQYF	TGTGCCAGCAGTTTATTTAGAGGACAGGGGAAAAACATTCAGTACTTC
NA	TRBV11-2	TRBJ2-6	TRBD1	CASSLDDRGLGANVLTF	TGTGCCAGCAGCTTAGATGACAGGGGGCTTGGGGCCAACGTCCTGACTTTC
once	TRBV28	TRBJ1-5	NA	CASSFPLDQPQHF	TGTGCCAGCAGTTTTCCCTTAGATCAGCCCCAGCATTTT
NA	TRBV14	TRBJ2-7	NA	CASSLRGANYEQYF	TGTGCCAGCAGCCTTCGGGGTGCGAACTACGAGCAGTACTTC
NA	TRBV28	TRBJ1-4	NA	CASTSRQLATNEKLFF	TGTGCCAGCACCTCGAGACAGTTGGCAACTAATGAAAAACTGTTTTTT
NA	TRBV7-9	TRBJ1-3	NA	CASSLGGGDTIYF	TGTGCCAGCAGCTTAGGGGGAGGGGACACCATATATTTT
NA	TRBV12-5	TRBJ1-1	NA	CASGLVRAGPMNTEAFF	TGTGCTAGTGGTTTGGTACGCGCAGGGCCCATGAACACTGAAGCTTTCTTT
NA	TRBV28	TRBJ2-3	TRBD2	CASSFSGSRTDTQYF	TGTGCCAGCAGTTTCAGCGGGAGCAGGACAGATACGCAGTATTTT
NA	TRBV28	TRBJ2-5	TRBD2	CASSPAGTRIETQYF	TGTGCCAGCAGTCCAGCGGGGACTAGAATAGAGACCCAGTACTTC
NA	TRBV5-5	TRBJ1-1	TRBD1	CASSLTGGERLTEASF	TGTGCCAGCAGCTTGACAGGGGGCGAGCGTTTGACTGAAGCTTCCTTT
NA	TRBV2	TRBJ1-5	NA	CASSASFRQPQHF	TGTGCCAGCAGTGCCTCTTTTCGCCAGCCCCAGCATTTT
NA	TRBV2	TRBJ1-4	NA	CASSQGVSTNEKLFF	TGTGCCAGCAGTCAGGGAGTATCAACTAATGAAAAACTGTTTTTT
NA	TRBV27	TRBJ2-7	TRBD2	CASSSGTSGTYEQYF	TGTGCCAGCAGTTCCGGGACTAGCGGAACCTACGAGCAGTACTTC
NA	TRBV4-2	TRBJ1-2	NA	CASSQEQGFGGYGYTF	TGTGCCAGCAGCCAAGAACAGGGTTTCGGGGGCTATGGCTACACCTTC
NA	TRBV7-2	TRBJ2-2	NA	CASSLWAESTGELFF	TGTGCCAGCAGCTTATGGGCAGAATCCACCGGGGAGCTGTTTTTT
NA	TRBV6-5	TRBJ1-2	NA	CASRGAYGYTF	TGTGCCAGCAGGGGAGCCTATGGCTACACCTTC
NA	TRBV7-6	TRBJ2-1	NA	CASSLELPGSSYNEQFF	TGTGCCAGCAGCTTAGAGTTACCTGGGAGCTCCTACAATGAGCAGTTCTTC
NA	TRBV7-2	TRBJ2-7	TRBD2	CASSSAGLHSYEQYF	TGTGCCAGCAGCTCAGCGGGACTCCACTCCTACGAGCAGTACTTC
NA	TRBV6-5	TRBJ1-1	NA	CASSPNSGGAFF	TGTGCCAGCAGTCCCAATTCGGGGGGAGCTTTCTTT
NA	TRBV6-1	TRBJ2-7	NA	CASSEVGSGPYEQYF	TGTGCCAGCAGTGAAGTTGGTAGCGGACCCTACGAGCAGTACTTC
NA	TRBV6-6	TRBJ2-1	TRBD1	CASTEGDRQYNEQFF	TGTGCCAGCACCGAGGGGGACAGACAATACAATGAGCAGTTCTTC
once	TRBV7-2	TRBJ1-5	NA	CASSPPVWERDQPQHF	TGTGCCAGCAGCCCCCCCGTATGGGAGAGGGATCAGCCCCAGCATTTT
once	TRBV19	TRBJ2-7	NA	CASRPGPSYEQYF	TGTGCCAGCAGACCGGGCCCCTCCTACGAGCAGTACTTC
once	TRBV9	TRBJ2-1	TRBD2	CASSLPLAGGPGEQFF	TGTGCCAGCAGCCTACCACTAGCGGGAGGGCCAGGTGAGCAGTTCTTC
NA	TRBV13	TRBJ2-3	TRBD2	CASSPRGGEGPSDTQYF	TGTGCCAGCAGCCCCCGTGGGGGGGAGGGCCCCTCAGATACGCAGTATTTT
NA	TRBV7-9	TRBJ1-2	NA	CASSPAPPSYGYTF	TGTGCCAGCAGCCCAGCCCCCCCAAGCTATGGCTACACCTTC